This T cell receptor beta chain was captured by sequencing in a study of T cells in tuberculosis. In the study overall: Sequenced TCRs come from CD1B-GMM tetramer-binding T cells. A South African cohort included IGRA-negative adolescents, latently infected IGRA-positive adolescents and adults with active tuberculosis. Overall study findings and caveats: Active tuberculosis alpha repertoires lay closer to GMM-specific TCRs than controls'. Smaller alpha distances in active tuberculosis partly reflected shorter CDR3-alpha lengths.

TCRdb's copy holds only in-frame clones and misses some; the assay was immunoSEQ multiplex PCR. The sample includes 23,000 or so clones, around 95% seen only once; the top ten take more than 7.5%. This clone is termed medium-sized. Its matching antigen is unknown. The CDR3 length is 14 residues. Germline assignment: CDR1 SGHRS and CDR2 YFSETQ. With 0 bases removed from V and 4 bases from J, the gap between germline ends came to 11 bases. The receptor's source is a donor between 10 and 29 years old with latent tuberculosis or without tuberculosis infection. Sequencing was performed on PBMCs. This sequence joins TRBV5-1 and TRBJ2-7, with D tentatively TRBD2 (6 bases). CDR3 amino acids: CASSLAGDLYEQYV. The CDR3 nucleotides read TGCGCCAGCAGCTTGGCCGGGGACTTATACGAGCAGTACGTC.